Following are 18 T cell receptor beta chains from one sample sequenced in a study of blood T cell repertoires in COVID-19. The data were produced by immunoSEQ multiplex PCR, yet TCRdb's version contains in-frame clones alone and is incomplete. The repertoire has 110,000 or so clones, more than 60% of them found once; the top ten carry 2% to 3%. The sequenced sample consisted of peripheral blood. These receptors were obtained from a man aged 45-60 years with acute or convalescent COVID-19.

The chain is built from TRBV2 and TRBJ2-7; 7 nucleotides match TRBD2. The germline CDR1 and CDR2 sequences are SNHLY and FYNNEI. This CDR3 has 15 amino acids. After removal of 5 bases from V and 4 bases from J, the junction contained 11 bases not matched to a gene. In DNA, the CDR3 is TGTGCCAGCAGTCGGCGGGAGCTAGCTGCGTACGAGCAGTACTTC. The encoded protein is CASSRRELAAYEQYF.

For the CDR3, the DNA is TGTGCCAGCTCACACAATACCCTAGCGGGGGGGACCACCGGGGAGCTGTTTTTT. Translated: CASSHNTLAGGTTGELFF. The rearrangement joins TRBV18 to TRBJ2-2; 12 positions match TRBD2. Germline trimming cut 4 bases from V and 4 bases from J; bases unmatched to any gene: 10. CDR1 is KGHSH, CDR2 LQKENI, per germline. The CDR3 contains 18 residues. Supplemented by reference TRBV18 and TRBJ2-2, the full variable domain reads NAGVMQNPRHLVRRRGQEARLRCSPMKGHSHVYWYRQLPEEGLKFMVYLQKENIIDESGMPKERFSAEFPKEGPSILRIQQVVRGDSAAYFCASSHNTLAGGTTGELFFGEGSRLTVL.

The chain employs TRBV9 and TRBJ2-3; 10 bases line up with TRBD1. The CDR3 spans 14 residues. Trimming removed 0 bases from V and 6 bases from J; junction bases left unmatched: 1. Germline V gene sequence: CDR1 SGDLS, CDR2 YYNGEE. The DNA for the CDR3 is TGTGCCAGCAGCGTAGGACAGGGGGCGGATACGCAGTATTTT. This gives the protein CASSVGQGADTQYF.

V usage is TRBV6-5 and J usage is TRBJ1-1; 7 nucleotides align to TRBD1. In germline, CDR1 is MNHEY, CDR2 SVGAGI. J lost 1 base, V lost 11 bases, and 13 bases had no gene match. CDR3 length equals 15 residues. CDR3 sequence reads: CAAPGQTNKNTEAFF. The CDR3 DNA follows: TGTGCCGCACCGGGACAGACGAACAAGAACACTGAAGCTTTCTTT.

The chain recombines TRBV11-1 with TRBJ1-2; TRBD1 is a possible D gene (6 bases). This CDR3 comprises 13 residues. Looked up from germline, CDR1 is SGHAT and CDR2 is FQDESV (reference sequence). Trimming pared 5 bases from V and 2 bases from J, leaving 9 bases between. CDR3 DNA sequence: TGTGCCAGCAGCGTAAGGGGGAACTATGGCTACACCTTC. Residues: CASSVRGNYGYTF.

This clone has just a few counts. CDR3 bases: TGTGCCAGCAGTTACCCTCAGGGAGGGGGGAATGAGCAGTTCTTC. Its protein product is CASSYPQGGGNEQFF. This chain uses TRBV6-2 or TRBV6-3 with TRBJ2-1; tentative D call: TRBD2 (7 bases). Deletions cut 2 bases from V and 7 bases from J, with 15 bases between. The CDR3 has 15 residues. Germline V lookup: CDR1 MNHEY, CDR2 SVGEGT.

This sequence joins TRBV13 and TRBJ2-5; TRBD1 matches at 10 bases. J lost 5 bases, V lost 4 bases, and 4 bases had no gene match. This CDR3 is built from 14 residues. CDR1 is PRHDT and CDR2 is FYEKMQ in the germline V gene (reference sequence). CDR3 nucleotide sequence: TGTGCCAGCAGCTCGGGACAGGGGTTTGAGACCCAGTACTTC. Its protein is CASSSGQGFETQYF.

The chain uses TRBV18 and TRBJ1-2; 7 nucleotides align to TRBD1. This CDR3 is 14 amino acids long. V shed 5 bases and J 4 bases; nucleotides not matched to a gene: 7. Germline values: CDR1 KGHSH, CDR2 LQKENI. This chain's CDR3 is CASSASGGVYGYTF. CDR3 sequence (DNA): TGTGCCAGCTCAGCATCAGGGGGTGTCTATGGCTACACCTTC.

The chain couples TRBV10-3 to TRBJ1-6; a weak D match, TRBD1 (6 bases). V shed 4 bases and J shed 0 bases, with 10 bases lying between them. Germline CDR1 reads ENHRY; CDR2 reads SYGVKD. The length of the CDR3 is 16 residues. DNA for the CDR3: TGTGCCATCAGTGGGACAGCCAGCTCCTATAATTCACCCCTCCACTTT. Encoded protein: CAISGTASSYNSPLHF.

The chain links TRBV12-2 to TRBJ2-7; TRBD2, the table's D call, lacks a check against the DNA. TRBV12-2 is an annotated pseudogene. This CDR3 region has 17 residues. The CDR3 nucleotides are TGTGCAAGTCGCTTCTCCGGGGGAGCGGGAGGGCCGTACGAGCAGTACTTC. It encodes CASRFSGGAGGPYEQYF.

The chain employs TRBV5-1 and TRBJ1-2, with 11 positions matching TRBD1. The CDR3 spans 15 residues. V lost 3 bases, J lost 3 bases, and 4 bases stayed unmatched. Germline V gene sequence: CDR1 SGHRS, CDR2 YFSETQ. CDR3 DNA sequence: TGCGCCAGCAGCTCCGGGACAGGGGGTCACTATGGCTACACCTTC. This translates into CASSSGTGGHYGYTF.

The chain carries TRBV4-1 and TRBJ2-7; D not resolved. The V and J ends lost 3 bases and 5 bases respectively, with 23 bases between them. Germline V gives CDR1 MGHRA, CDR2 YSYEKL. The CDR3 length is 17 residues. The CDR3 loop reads CASSHDLSKSRSNEQYF. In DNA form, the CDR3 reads TGCGCCAGCAGCCATGATCTTAGCAAGTCGAGGAGCAACGAGCAGTACTTC.

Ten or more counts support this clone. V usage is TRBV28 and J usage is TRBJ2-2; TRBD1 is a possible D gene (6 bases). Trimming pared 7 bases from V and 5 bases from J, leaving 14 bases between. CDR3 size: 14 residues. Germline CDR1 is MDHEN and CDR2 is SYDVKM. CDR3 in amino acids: CASIPGQRTGELFF. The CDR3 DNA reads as TGTGCCAGCATCCCGGGACAAAGAACCGGGGAGCTGTTTTTT.

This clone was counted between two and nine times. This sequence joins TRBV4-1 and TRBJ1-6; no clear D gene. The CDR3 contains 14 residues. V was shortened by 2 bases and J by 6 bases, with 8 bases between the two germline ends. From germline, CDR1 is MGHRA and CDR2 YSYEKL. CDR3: CASSQKIANSPLHF. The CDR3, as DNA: TGCGCCAGCAGCCAAAAGATAGCTAATTCACCCCTCCACTTT.

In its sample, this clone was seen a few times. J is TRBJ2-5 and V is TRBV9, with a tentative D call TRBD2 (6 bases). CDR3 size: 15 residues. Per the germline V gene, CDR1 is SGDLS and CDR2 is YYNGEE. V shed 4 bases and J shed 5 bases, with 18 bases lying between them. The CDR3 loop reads CASSYSGTEWETQYF. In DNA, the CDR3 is TGTGCCAGCAGCTACTCTGGGACTGAGTGGGAGACCCAGTACTTC.

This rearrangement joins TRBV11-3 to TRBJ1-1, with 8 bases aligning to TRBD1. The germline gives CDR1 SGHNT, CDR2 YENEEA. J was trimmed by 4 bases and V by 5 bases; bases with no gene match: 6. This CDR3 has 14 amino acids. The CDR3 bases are TGTGCCAGCAGCGTGGGACAGGCGAGCACTGAAGCTTTCTTT. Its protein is CASSVGQASTEAFF. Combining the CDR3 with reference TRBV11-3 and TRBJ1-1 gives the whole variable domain EAGVVQSPRYKIIEKKQPVAFWCNPISGHNTLYWYLQNLGQGPELLIRYENEEAVDDSQLPKDRFSAERLKGVDSTLKIQPAELGDSAVYLCASSVGQASTEAFFGQGTRLTVV.

For the CDR3, the DNA is TGCGCCAGCAGCCAACCCGGGCAGGGGCACTATGGCTACACCTTC. Amino acid sequence: CASSQPGQGHYGYTF. The chain couples TRBV4-1 to TRBJ1-2, with D possibly being TRBD1 (6 bases). The germline V gene has CDR1 MGHRA and CDR2 YSYEKL. The CDR3 extends over 15 amino acids. Trimming took off 2 bases at V and 3 bases at J, with 13 bases between the two ends.

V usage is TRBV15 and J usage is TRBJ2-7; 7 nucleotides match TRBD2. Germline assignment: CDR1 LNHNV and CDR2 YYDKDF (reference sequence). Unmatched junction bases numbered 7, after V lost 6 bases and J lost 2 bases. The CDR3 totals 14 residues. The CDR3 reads CATSQGRVTYEQYF. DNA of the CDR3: TGTGCCACCAGTCAAGGGAGGGTAACCTACGAGCAGTACTTC.